This TCR beta chain was captured in a study of human T cells and chemical hapten exposure. Study-wide background: DPC at 2% was the sensitizing agent, placed on approximately 2 cm by approximately 2 cm of upper inner arm skin. Patches with 0.01% DPC went on the upper back, and the tests were read at 6 days.

One entry per CDR3 protein results from TCRdb running MiXCR on the RACE reads. The data contain around 200,000 distinct CDR3 sequences, around 30% of them singletons. V was clipped by 8 bases and J by 5 bases, with 12 bases between them. CDR3 length: 12 amino acids. Germline values: CDR1 MNHNS, CDR2 SASEGT. Time point reported: pre-sensitization, week 0. The treatment here: therapeutic diphenylcyclopropenone sensitization with weekly scalp DPC. The chain joins TRBV6-1 to TRBJ1-1; a possible D gene is TRBD1 (5 bases). The receptor was isolated from a woman in her thirties with alopecia areata. Some clones in this sample may be carry-over from other donors' samples. The source was whole blood, collected in connection with sensitization to the hapten diphenylcyclopropenone (DPC). CDR3 loop: CASERGETEAFF. The CDR3 bases are TGTGCCAGCGAACGGGGGGAGACTGAAGCTTTCTTT.